These 31 T cell receptor beta chains were all obtained from the same sample, sequenced in a study of technical replicates of blood from a handful of donors. Clones were read by immunoSEQ multiplex PCR, and TCRdb kept only the in-frame ones, dropping some. Of around 70,000 clones listed, approximately 95% are singletons. The sequenced sample was T cells isolated from PBMCs. These receptors were collected from a human donor in good health.

The J gene is TRBJ2-3, the V gene TRBV4-1; D is unclear. Germline V gene sequence: CDR1 MGHRA, CDR2 YSYEKL. CDR3 size: 14 residues. V shed 3 bases and J shed 0 bases, with 7 bases lying between them. The CDR3 loop reads CASSQVESTDTQYF. The CDR3 region has the DNA TGCGCCAGCAGCCAGGTAGAGAGCACAGATACGCAGTATTTT.

As DNA, the CDR3 is TGTGCCAGCAGCTTAGGTTTCTTCGGGACAGGGTACAATCAGCCCCAGCATTTT. Protein sequence: CASSLGFFGTGYNQPQHF. The chain carries TRBV7-3 and TRBJ1-5; the match to TRBD1 covers 9 bases. The CDR3 extends over 18 amino acids. Germline CDR1 and CDR2: SGHTA and FQGTGA. The trim removed 2 bases at V and 3 bases at J, leaving 11 bases unmatched.

This clone was seen only a few times. The rearrangement joins TRBV4-2 to TRBJ1-1, with 12 bases lining up with TRBD1. This CDR3 comprises 18 residues. V gave up 4 bases and J gave up 5 bases; unmatched junction bases: 14. Germline V CDR1 and CDR2: LGHNA, YNFKEQ. CDR3 region: CASSLQSGTGGLGTEAFF. Here the CDR3 DNA reads TGTGCCAGCAGCCTTCAATCCGGGACAGGGGGCTTGGGGACTGAAGCTTTCTTT.

This chain connects TRBV4-1 to TRBJ2-3; maybe TRBD1 (6 bases). The CDR3 spans 15 residues. V gave up 6 bases and J gave up 0 bases, with 13 bases separating them. Germline lookup yields CDR1 MGHRA and CDR2 YSYEKL. CDR3 in DNA: TGCGCCAGCAGGCGGACAGACACTAGCACAGATACGCAGTATTTT. It is translated as CASRRTDTSTDTQYF.

The genes are TRBV7-9 and TRBJ1-1; possible D gene TRBD1, 5 bases. CDR3 length: 15 amino acids. In germline, CDR1 is SEHNR, CDR2 FQNEAQ (reference sequence). Trimming took off 5 bases at V and 2 bases at J, with 15 bases between the two ends. CDR3 bases: TGTGCCAGCAGCCCCCTGGGGGGGATAAACACTGAAGCTTTCTTT. Translated, it gives CASSPLGGINTEAFF.

The genes are TRBV2 and TRBJ1-2; perhaps TRBD1 as D (6 bases). CDR3 length: 13 amino acids. Germline CDR1 and CDR2: SNHLY and FYNNEI. Between the trimmed V and J ends, which lost 5 bases and 4 bases, there was a span of 11 bases. CDR3 amino acids: CASSLDRSYGYTF. The CDR3 DNA follows: TGTGCCAGCAGTTTGGACAGAAGCTATGGCTACACCTTC.

V is TRBV5-4 and J is TRBJ1-2, with no clear D. In germline, CDR1 is SGHNT, CDR2 YYREEE (reference sequence). V gave up 4 bases and J gave up 0 bases, with 7 bases separating them. This CDR3 has 13 residues. The CDR3: CASSPTSNYGYTF. CDR3 sequence (DNA): TGTGCCAGCAGCCCTACCTCTAACTATGGCTACACCTTC.

This chain links TRBV7-9 with TRBJ2-3; 10 bases are a match to TRBD2. Germline V lookup: CDR1 SEHNR, CDR2 FQNEAQ (reference sequence). This CDR3 region has 17 residues. V shed 2 bases and J 3 bases; nucleotides not matched to a gene: 8. CDR3 nucleotide sequence: TGTGCCAGCAGCTTAAGCGGGGCTAGCGGGGGAACAGATACGCAGTATTTT. Translated: CASSLSGASGGTDTQYF.

The DNA of the CDR3 is TGTGCCTGGAAGGCCGTCGGAGTCCACTACGAGCAGTACTTC. Amino acid sequence: CAWKAVGVHYEQYF. The chain employs TRBV30 and TRBJ2-7; D not certain. The germline gives CDR1 GTSNPN, CDR2 SVGIG (reference sequence). V lost 4 bases and J 3 bases, leaving 16 bases between the germline ends. CDR3 length: 14 residues.

This clone was seen a few times. The J gene is TRBJ1-4, the V gene TRBV4-1, with D maybe TRBD1 (6 bases). Between the trimmed V and J ends, which lost 8 bases and 5 bases, there was a span of 18 bases. Germline V gene sequence: CDR1 MGHRA, CDR2 YSYEKL. There are 15 residues in the CDR3. The CDR3 DNA reads as TGCGCCAGCGCCACCGGAGCGGGGGCCAATGAAAAACTGTTTTTT. It is translated as CASATGAGANEKLFF.

The chain links TRBV7-2 to TRBJ2-5; the match to TRBD1 covers 7 bases. Per the germline V gene, CDR1 is SGHTA and CDR2 is FQGNSA. The length of the CDR3 is 15 residues. V lost 1 base to trimming and J lost 5 bases; unmatched junction nucleotides: 7. CDR3 protein: CASSLGQGYSETQYF. The CDR3 nucleotides are TGTGCCAGCAGCTTAGGACAGGGTTATTCCGAGACCCAGTACTTC.

The chain carries TRBV11-2 and TRBJ2-7; no definite D call. Germline lookup yields CDR1 SGHAT and CDR2 FQNNGV. Trimming shortened V by 5 bases and J by 1 base, and 9 bases separated the two germline ends. CDR3 size: 13 residues. CDR3 loop: CASSPTFSYEQYF. In nucleotides, the CDR3 is TGTGCCAGCAGCCCGACTTTTTCCTACGAGCAGTACTTC.

The chain couples TRBV7-3 to TRBJ1-2; no firm D call. The CDR3 runs to 14 residues. Trimming shortened V by 5 bases and J by 1 base, and 11 bases separated the two germline ends. Germline CDR1 is SGHTA and CDR2 is FQGTGA. CDR3 DNA sequence: TGTGCCAGCAGCCCAGGCGACATTAACTATGGCTACACCTTC. This gives the protein CASSPGDINYGYTF.

This chain links TRBV11-3 with TRBJ1-3, with a tentative D call TRBD1 (6 bases). Germline V gives CDR1 SGHNT, CDR2 YENEEA. Trimming pared 3 bases from V and 4 bases from J, leaving 10 bases between. This CDR3 is built from 14 residues. The CDR3 sequence: CASSLNRVGNTIYF. CDR3 DNA: TGTGCCAGCAGCTTGAACAGGGTCGGAAACACCATATATTTT.

V and J are TRBV11-2 and TRBJ2-4; D is unclear. The V end was cut by 5 bases, the J end by 0 bases, with 8 bases between. Germline CDR1 SGHAT, CDR2 FQNNGV. The CDR3 loop spans 14 amino acids. The CDR3 spells CASSGGLAKNIQYF. For the CDR3, the DNA is TGTGCCAGCAGCGGCGGTTTAGCCAAAAACATTCAGTACTTC.

The J gene is TRBJ1-1, the V gene TRBV19; no reliable D call. The CDR3 runs to 13 residues. V lost 5 bases to trimming and J lost 1 base, with 8 bases between them. The germline V gene has CDR1 LNHDA and CDR2 SQIVND (reference sequence). The CDR3 is CASSAPQNTEAFF. DNA of the CDR3: TGTGCCAGTAGTGCACCACAGAACACTGAAGCTTTCTTT.

V gene TRBV2 combines with J gene TRBJ1-2; no definite D call. The CDR3 totals 13 residues. Trimming cost V 3 bases and J 4 bases, with 9 bases left between them. Per germline, CDR1 SNHLY and CDR2 FYNNEI. The CDR3 DNA reads as TGTGCCAGCAGTGACCTGGCCTCCTATGGCTACACCTTC. Its translation is CASSDLASYGYTF.

The chain couples TRBV5-1 to TRBJ2-3, with 11 bases fitting TRBD2. This CDR3 has 19 amino acids. After removal of 4 bases from V and 2 bases from J, the junction contained 15 bases not matched to a gene. Germline values: CDR1 SGHRS, CDR2 YFSETQ. The CDR3 protein is CASSHHPQTSGRVTDTQYF. In DNA, the CDR3 is TGCGCCAGCAGCCACCACCCTCAAACTAGCGGGAGAGTCACAGATACGCAGTATTTT.

The chain recombines TRBV29-1 with TRBJ2-7, with TRBD1 matching 8 bases. Per germline, CDR1 SQVTM and CDR2 ANQGSEA. The CDR3 loop spans 13 amino acids. The trim removed 6 bases at V and 0 bases at J, leaving 4 bases unmatched. DNA of the CDR3: TGCAGCGTCCGGACAGGGAGCTCCTACGAGCAGTACTTC. It is translated as CSVRTGSSYEQYF.

The genes are TRBV28 and TRBJ1-5; tentative D call: TRBD1 (5 bases). CDR1 MDHEN and CDR2 SYDVKM come from the germline V gene. There are 17 residues in the CDR3. V was clipped by 3 bases and J by 0 bases, with 15 bases between them. CDR3 protein: CASSFLRRTYSNQPQHF. The CDR3 region has the DNA TGTGCCAGCAGTTTTTTAAGAAGGACATATAGCAATCAGCCCCAGCATTTT.

CDR3 protein: CSVDGTDRETQYF. The CDR3 region has the DNA TGCAGCGTAGACGGTACAGATAGGGAGACCCAGTACTTC. The chain employs TRBV29-1 and TRBJ2-5, with D unclear. Germline V gives CDR1 SQVTM, CDR2 ANQGSEA. The ends were cut back, 6 bases at V and 5 bases at J, with 16 bases in the middle. The CDR3 covers 13 residues.

The CDR3 here is CSVNLAGPTDTQYF. CDR3 in DNA: TGCAGCGTCAACTTAGCGGGCCCCACAGATACGCAGTATTTT. The gene calls are TRBV29-1 and TRBJ2-3; 7 nucleotides match TRBD2. Germline trimming cut 6 bases from V and 2 bases from J; bases unmatched to any gene: 8. Germline CDR1 reads SQVTM; CDR2 reads ANQGSEA. CDR3 length: 14 residues.

The rearrangement uses TRBV7-3 and TRBJ2-2; TRBD1 matches at 7 bases. CDR1 is SGHTA and CDR2 is FQGTGA in the germline V gene. The junction had 5 bases not matched to a gene; V was cut back by 5 bases and J by 5 bases. This CDR3 is built from 14 residues. CDR3 bases: TGTGCCAGCAGCCAATCAGGGGGTACCGGGGAGCTGTTTTTT. Translating gives CASSQSGGTGELFF.

This clone was counted between two and nine times. Compared with germline, one end of the junction differs, possibly owing to a read error. The chain links TRBV2 to TRBJ2-7; 9 nucleotides align to TRBD2. The germline CDR1 and CDR2 sequences are SNHLY and FYNNEI. The CDR3 is 12 amino acids. Here the CDR3 reads CASTRRTSEPYF. The DNA of the CDR3 is TGTGCCAGCACCCGACGGACTAGCGAGCCGTACTTC.

V usage is TRBV4-1 and J usage is TRBJ2-1; D is perhaps TRBD2 (5 bases). Germline CDR1 and CDR2: MGHRA and YSYEKL. This CDR3 region has 18 residues. V gave up 4 bases and J gave up 1 base, with 20 bases separating them. CDR3 in DNA: TGCGCCAGCAGCCCCGGACCGCCCCGGGGATTATCCTACAATGAGCAGTTCTTC. Protein product: CASSPGPPRGLSYNEQFF.

The chain joins TRBV2 to TRBJ1-6; D uncertain. Trimming left V 2 bases short and J 0 bases short, with 8 bases between. The germline V gene has CDR1 SNHLY and CDR2 FYNNEI. The CDR3 totals 16 residues. The CDR3, as DNA: TGTGCCAGCAGTGAAAGTCTAAGCTCCTATAATTCACCCCTCCACTTT. Its protein is CASSESLSSYNSPLHF.

This chain links TRBV2 with TRBJ1-2; D is unclear. CDR1 SNHLY and CDR2 FYNNEI come from the germline V gene. The CDR3 runs 16 residues. The V and J ends lost 3 bases and 8 bases respectively, with 22 bases between them. For the CDR3, the DNA is TGTGCCAGCAGTGATTTCTCTCAGGCGGGGTTTTACGGCTACACCTTC. Translation: CASSDFSQAGFYGYTF.

The rearrangement joins TRBV19 to TRBJ2-3; 12 bases match TRBD2. V trimming: 7 bases; J trimming: 5 bases; junction bases outside the gene matches: 7. CDR1 is LNHDA, CDR2 SQIVND, per germline (reference sequence). This CDR3 region has 15 residues. CDR3 amino acids: CASTSGRAFVDTQYF. The CDR3 nucleotides read TGTGCCAGTACTAGCGGGAGGGCCTTCGTAGATACGCAGTATTTT.

The chain combines TRBV19 with TRBJ1-2, with D possibly TRBD1 on 6 matching bases. CDR3 length: 14 amino acids. Trimming took off 6 bases at V and 1 base at J, with 12 bases between the two ends. Germline V gives CDR1 LNHDA, CDR2 SQIVND (reference sequence). The CDR3 coding sequence is TGTGCCAGTAGGGCGGCAGGGGTTAACTATGGCTACACCTTC. Translating it yields CASRAAGVNYGYTF.

The chain carries TRBV28 and TRBJ2-3; 8 bases match TRBD2. CDR3 length: 14 residues. CDR1 and CDR2 from the germline V gene are MDHEN and SYDVKM. CDR3 nucleotide sequence: TGTTCCGGAGGCCCGGGGGGGAACACAGATACGCAGTATTTT. Translation: CSGGPGGNTDTQYF. The full variable domain, completed using reference TRBV28 and TRBJ2-3, is DVKVTQSSRYLVKRTGEKVFLECVQDMDHENMFWYRQDPGLGLRLIYFSYDVKMKEKGDIPEGYSVSREKKERFSLILESASTNQTSMYLCSGGPGGNTDTQYFGPGTRLTVL.

The gene calls are TRBV13 and TRBJ2-3, with D perhaps matching TRBD1 (6 bases). The V gene lost 2 bases and the J gene lost 4 bases, with 7 bases spanning the gap. There are 13 residues in the CDR3. Germline V gene data show CDR1 as PRHDT and CDR2 as FYEKMQ (reference sequence). CDR3 amino acids: CASSLSGADTQYF. In nucleotides, the CDR3 is TGTGCCAGCAGCTTATCAGGGGCAGATACGCAGTATTTT.